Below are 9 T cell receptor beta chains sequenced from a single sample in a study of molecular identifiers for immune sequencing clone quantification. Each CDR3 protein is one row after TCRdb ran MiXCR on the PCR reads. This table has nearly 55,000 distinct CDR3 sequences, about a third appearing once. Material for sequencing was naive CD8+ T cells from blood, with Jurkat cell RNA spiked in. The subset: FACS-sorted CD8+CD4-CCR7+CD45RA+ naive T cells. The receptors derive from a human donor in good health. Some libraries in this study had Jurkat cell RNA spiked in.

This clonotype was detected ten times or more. The CDR3 sequence is CASSEPSDEQFF. The CDR3 DNA reads TGTGCCAGCAGTGAGCCGTCCGATGAGCAGTTCTTC. The V gene is TRBV6-2 or TRBV6-3, the J gene TRBJ2-1; D is unresolved. Germline-derived CDR1 and CDR2 are MNHEY and SVGEGT. V lost 5 bases to trimming and J lost 8 bases, with 10 bases between them. The CDR3 contains 12 residues.

In nucleotides, the CDR3 is TGTGCCAGCAGCCCAAAATCCGGGATCACCAATGAGCAGTTCTTC. Translating gives CASSPKSGITNEQFF. This rearrangement joins TRBV7-3 to TRBJ2-1; weak D call: TRBD2 (5 bases). Germline CDR1 and CDR2: SGHTA and FQGTGA. The V and J ends lost 5 bases and 6 bases respectively, with 17 bases between them. This CDR3 spans 15 amino acids.

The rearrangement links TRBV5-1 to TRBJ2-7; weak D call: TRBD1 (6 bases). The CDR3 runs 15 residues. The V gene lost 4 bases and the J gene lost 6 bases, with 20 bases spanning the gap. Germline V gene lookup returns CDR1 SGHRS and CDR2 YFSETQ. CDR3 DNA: TGCGCCAGCAGCACCTTCACCGGGTCAGGGGTCGAGCAGTACTTC. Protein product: CASSTFTGSGVEQYF.

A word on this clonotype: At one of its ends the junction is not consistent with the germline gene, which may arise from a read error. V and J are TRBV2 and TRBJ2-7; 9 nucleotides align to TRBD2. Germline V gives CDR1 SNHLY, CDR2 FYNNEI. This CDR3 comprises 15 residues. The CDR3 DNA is TGTGCCAGCACTCCTAGCGGCGGGAGGGCCTACGCGCAGTACTTC. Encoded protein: CASTPSGGRAYAQYF.

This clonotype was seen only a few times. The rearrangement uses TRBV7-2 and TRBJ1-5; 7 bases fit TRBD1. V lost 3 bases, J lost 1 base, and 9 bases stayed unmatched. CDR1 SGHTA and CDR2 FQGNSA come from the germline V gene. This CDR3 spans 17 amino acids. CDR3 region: CASSFVGDRSSNQPQHF. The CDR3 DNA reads TGTGCCAGCAGCTTTGTAGGGGACAGATCAAGCAATCAGCCCCAGCATTTT.

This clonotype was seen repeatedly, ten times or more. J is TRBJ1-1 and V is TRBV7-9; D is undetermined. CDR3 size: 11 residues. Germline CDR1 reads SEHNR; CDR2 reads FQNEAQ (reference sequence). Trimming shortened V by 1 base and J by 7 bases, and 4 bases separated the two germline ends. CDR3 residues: CASSLELEAFF. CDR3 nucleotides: TGTGCCAGCAGCTTAGAGCTTGAAGCTTTCTTT.

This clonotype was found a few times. CDR3 sequence reads: CASSFGQPGELFF. The CDR3 nucleotides are TGTGCCAGCAGCTTCGGTCAGCCCGGGGAGCTGTTTTTT. This chain joins TRBV5-6 and TRBJ2-2; D gene uncertain. The V end was cut by 2 bases, the J end by 6 bases, with 8 bases between. Per germline, CDR1 SGHDT and CDR2 YYEEEE. CDR3 length equals 13 residues.

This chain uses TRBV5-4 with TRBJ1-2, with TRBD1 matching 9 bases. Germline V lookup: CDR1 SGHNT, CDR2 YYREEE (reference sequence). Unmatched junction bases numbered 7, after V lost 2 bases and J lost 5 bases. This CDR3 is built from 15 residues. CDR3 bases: TGTGCCAGCAGCTTCAGGGGGACAGGGAAATATGGCTACACCTTC. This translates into CASSFRGTGKYGYTF.

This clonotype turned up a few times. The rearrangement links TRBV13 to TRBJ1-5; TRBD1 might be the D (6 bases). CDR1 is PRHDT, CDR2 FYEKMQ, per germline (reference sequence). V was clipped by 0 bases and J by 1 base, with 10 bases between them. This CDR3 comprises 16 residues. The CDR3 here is CASSLGRGQSNQPQHF. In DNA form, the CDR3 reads TGTGCCAGCAGCTTAGGACGCGGACAGAGCAATCAGCCCCAGCATTTT.